This T cell receptor beta chain emerged from a study of post-analysis software for immune sequencing data. Study results and limitations: Clustering by F measure revealed strong co-clustering among samples prepared together in one batch. When patients were compared with controls, a handful of TRBV segments were more frequent, TRBV5-6, TRBV5-1 and TRBV20-1 among them.

This clonotype was counted between two and nine times. The target antigen is unknown. The library was made from cDNA and included unique molecular identifiers. Via MiXCR, TCRdb re-called the PCR reads, giving one row per CDR3 protein. Here the sample spans hundreds of thousands of distinct CDR3 sequences, 55% to 60% being singletons. This CDR3 comprises 14 residues. Trimming cost V 5 bases and J 3 bases, with 13 bases left between them. From germline, CDR1 is MDHEN and CDR2 SYDVKM. The genes are TRBV28 and TRBJ1-2; weak D call: TRBD1 (6 bases). Specimen: blood. This TCR was sampled from a girl aged 2 to 9 with multiple sclerosis. In nucleotides, the CDR3 is TGTGCCAGCAGTAGAGATACAGGGTACTATGGCTACACCTTC. Translated: CASSRDTGYYGYTF.